This passage covers 11 T cell receptor beta chains from one sample sequenced in a study of read filtering for tumor transcriptome and immune sequencing (dated by TCRdb to 2020 to 2021). Instrument used: Illumina HiSeq 4000. The Immunoverse kit was used to build TCR libraries from 400 to 500 ng RNA, with molecular barcoded adaptors covering alpha/delta and beta/gamma chains. TCRdb took the public reads, trimmed them with fastp at Q25, ran MiXCR for clone calling and kept in-frame beta chains. Duplicate CDR3 protein sequences are folded into a single record with the most common DNA and genes. The sample data list around 130,000 distinct CDR3 sequences, and over 10% of these were observed just once. 11% of the sample is held by the ten biggest clonotypes. The sequencing input was a population of CD138-negative cells sorted from bone marrow. What this sample's cell subset or site label stands for: bone marrow mononuclear cells depleted of CD138+ plasma/myeloma cells by negative magnetic selection. Receptors were obtained from a donor at least 40 years old with multiple myeloma.

This clonotype came up many times. The chain is built from TRBV5-1 and TRBJ2-3; D is possibly TRBD2 (6 bases). The ends were cut back, 0 bases at V and 5 bases at J, with 10 bases in the middle. From germline, CDR1 is SGHRS and CDR2 YFSETQ. The CDR3 consists of 14 residues. The CDR3 is CASSLGGARDTQYF. The CDR3 DNA reads as TGCGCCAGCAGCTTGGGCGGGGCACGAGATACGCAGTATTTT.

This clonotype was seen at least ten times. This chain joins TRBV5-5 and TRBJ1-1; 9 bases are a match to TRBD1. The V and J ends lost 4 bases and 5 bases, in that order; junction bases with no gene match: 9. CDR3 length equals 15 residues. Per germline, CDR1 SGHKS and CDR2 YYEKEE (reference sequence). The CDR3 bases are TGTGCCAGCAGCACTCTCGACAGGGGGGGTACTGAAGCTTTCTTT. Its protein is CASSTLDRGGTEAFF.

This clonotype has a count of ten or more. This chain links TRBV12-3 or TRBV12-4 with TRBJ1-1; D not resolved. The V gene lost 6 bases and the J gene lost 1 base, with 15 bases spanning the gap. This CDR3 has 15 residues. In nucleotides, the CDR3 is TGTGCCAGCAGCCGCCTCAGGAGCCCGAACACTGAAGCTTTCTTT. It is translated as CASSRLRSPNTEAFF.

This clonotype was detected ten times or more. The V call is TRBV12-3 or TRBV12-4, the J call TRBJ2-5, with D maybe TRBD1 (6 bases). The CDR3 covers 14 residues. Trimming took 3 bases from V and 3 from J, leaving 11 bases between them. The CDR3 DNA sequence: TGTGCCAGCAGTTTGTTCCAGGGGAAAGAGACCCAGTACTTC. It specifies CASSLFQGKETQYF.

Notes on this clonotype: Compared with germline, one end of the junction differs, possibly owing to a read error. The genes are TRBV20-1 and TRBJ2-1; 9 bases align to TRBD2. The V gene's germline CDR1 is DFQATT and CDR2 SNEGSKA (reference sequence). The CDR3 covers 14 residues. This chain's CDR3 is CSARDRGLANAQFF. CDR3 nucleotide sequence: TGCAGTGCTCGAGATCGGGGACTAGCCAATGCGCAGTTCTTC.

For this clonotype: One base away lies a much larger clone, so this may be a sequencing read error. The chain joins TRBV29-1 to TRBJ2-5, with TRBD1 matching 8 bases. Per germline, CDR1 SQVTM and CDR2 ANQGSEA. The CDR3 covers 13 residues. The DNA for the CDR3 is TGCAGCGCCAAGACGACAGGGGAAGAGACCCAGTGCTTC. Protein: CSAKTTGEETQCF.

The chain joins TRBV11-2 to TRBJ2-5; 10 bases map to TRBD2. The ends lost 5 bases at V and 5 bases at J; junction bases unmatched: 14. Germline CDR1 is SGHAT and CDR2 is FQNNGV. The CDR3 consists of 17 residues. CDR3 DNA: TGTGCCAGCAGCCCGGGGCTAGCGGGAGTTGGGGGCGAGACCCAGTACTTC. It encodes CASSPGLAGVGGETQYF.

This clonotype was observed many times. The chain has TRBV6-6 and TRBJ1-1; D remains unclear. Germline-derived CDR1 and CDR2 are MNHNY and SVGAGI (reference sequence). V was clipped by 8 bases and J by 0 bases, with 7 bases between them. The CDR3 covers 12 residues. CDR3 residues: CASSRLNTEAFF. DNA of the CDR3: TGTGCCAGCTCAAGACTGAACACTGAAGCTTTCTTT.

The sample holds a few counts of this clonotype. This sequence joins TRBV12-3 or TRBV12-4 and TRBJ1-5, with D possibly matching TRBD1 (6 bases). V was trimmed by 4 bases and J by 11 bases, leaving 30 bases between them. The CDR3 contains 18 residues. The CDR3 loop reads CASSSSFGTDRLQEAQHF. CDR3 in DNA: TGTGCCAGCAGTTCCAGTTTTGGAACTGACAGGCTCCAAGAGGCCCAGCATTTT.

Ten or more counts support this clonotype. The chain employs TRBV3-1 and TRBJ1-1, with 8 nucleotides matching TRBD1. Losses at the gene ends were 1 base for V and 6 bases for J; bases not matched to a gene: 4. This CDR3 region has 14 residues. Looked up from germline, CDR1 is LGHDT and CDR2 is YNNKEL (reference sequence). The CDR3 DNA follows: TGTGCCAGCAGCCAAGTGGACAGGGTCGCTGAAGCTTTCTTT. Translation gives CASSQVDRVAEAFF. Using reference TRBV3-1 and TRBJ1-1 for the parts outside the CDR3, the full variable domain is DTAVSQTPKYLVTQMGNDKSIKCEQNLGHDTMYWYKQDSKKFLKIMFSYNNKELIINETVPNRFSPKSPDKAHLNLHINSLELGDSAVYFCASSQVDRVAEAFFGQGTRLTVV.

This clonotype was seen many times. The genes are TRBV2 and TRBJ2-7; 8 bases are shared with TRBD2. This CDR3 contains 15 residues. Looked up from germline, CDR1 is SNHLY and CDR2 is FYNNEI. Germline trimming cut 2 bases from V and 3 bases from J; bases unmatched to any gene: 6. The CDR3 DNA follows: TGTGCCAGCAGTGAAACTAGCGGAGTAGTCTACGAGCAGTACTTC. This encodes CASSETSGVVYEQYF.